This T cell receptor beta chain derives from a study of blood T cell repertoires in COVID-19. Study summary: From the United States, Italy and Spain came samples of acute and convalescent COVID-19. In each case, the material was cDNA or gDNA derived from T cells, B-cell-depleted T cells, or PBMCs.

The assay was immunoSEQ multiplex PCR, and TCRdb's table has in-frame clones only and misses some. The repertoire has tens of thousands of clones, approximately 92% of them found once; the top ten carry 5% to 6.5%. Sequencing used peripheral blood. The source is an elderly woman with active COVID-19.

CDR3 in DNA: TGTGCCAGCAGCTTAGAAGGGGAGGGTAATTCACCCCTCCACTTT. It yields the protein CASSLEGEGNSPLHF. The J gene is TRBJ1-6, the V gene TRBV7-9; the D gene is possibly TRBD1 (5 bases). CDR3 length equals 15 residues. Germline CDR1 and CDR2: SEHNR and FQNEAQ (reference sequence). The ends were cut back, 1 base at V and 6 bases at J, with 10 bases in the middle.